This record covers a single T cell receptor beta chain. Its antigen is as yet unknown. This entry is derived from a study of shared clonotypes between healthy human individuals. Findings and limits, study-wide: Only blood underwent sampling, and tissue repertoires likely differ. Some naive CD4 clonotypes, around 4.7%, turned up in common across several donors.

Naive CD8 cells, CD45RO-negative and positively selected for CCR7, excluded terminally differentiated effector memory CD45RA+ cells. Original processing notes: In the immunoSEQ data, sequences were junction-only and lacked quality scores, so filtering differed. The assay was immunoSEQ multiplex PCR, and TCRdb's table has in-frame clones only and misses some. V, J and clone size are taken as reported in that table, and D and trimming were inferred from the DNA itself. Here the sample spans about 750,000 clones, nearly 95% being singletons. Germline CDR1 reads SGHVS; CDR2 reads FQNEAQ. The CDR3 contains 17 residues. V dropped 5 bases and J dropped 1; count of bases not matched to a gene: 10.

This clonotype was sampled from a man aged 30-40 years in good health. The sequenced material came from naive CD8+ T cells sorted from blood. The chain links TRBV7-8 to TRBJ1-1, with 10 bases that match TRBD1. The CDR3, as DNA: TGTGCCAGCAGCGGGTCGACAGGGGGCTTCGGGAACACTGAAGCTTTCTTT. Its protein product is CASSGSTGGFGNTEAFF.